Below are 5 T cell receptor beta chains sequenced from a single sample in a study of cytomegalovirus exposure and HLA in healthy donors. The PCR employed 60 Vbeta primers together with 13 Jbeta primers. Sequencing was performed with immunoSEQ multiplex PCR; in TCRdb, only in-frame clones are kept and a portion is missing. Found here are about 170,000 clones; the top ten clones hold 1% to 1.5%. Sequenced input: PBMCs. These TCRs come from a woman in her sixties in good health and CMV-seronegative.

The rearrangement links TRBV5-5 to TRBJ2-7; D not certain. The germline V gene encodes CDR1 SGHKS and CDR2 YYEKEE (reference sequence). CDR3 length equals 13 residues. Trimming removed 4 bases from V and 4 bases from J, with 12 bases in between. The CDR3 DNA is TGTGCCAGCAGCCGAAACACCTTTTACGAGCAGTACTTC. Translation gives CASSRNTFYEQYF.

This chain uses TRBV30 with TRBJ2-6, with 8 bases fitting TRBD2. CDR1 is GTSNPN and CDR2 is SVGIG in the germline V gene (reference sequence). CDR3 size: 17 residues. V was pared by 5 bases and J by 4 bases, with 13 bases of the junction left unmatched. CDR3 nucleotides: TGTGCCTGGCGCGGGCAGCGGGAGCCTCGGGGGGCCAACGTCCTGACTTTC. Translation: CAWRGQREPRGANVLTF.

The chain recombines TRBV7-3 with TRBJ1-1; D gene ambiguous. V dropped 4 bases and J dropped 1 base, with 7 bases sitting between them. CDR1 and CDR2 (germline): SGHTA, FQGTGA. The CDR3 totals 13 residues. For the CDR3, the DNA is TGTGCCAGCAGCTCCCAGGAGAACACTGAAGCTTTCTTT. Translation gives CASSSQENTEAFF.

The gene calls are TRBV6-5 and TRBJ1-1; 7 positions match TRBD1. V was clipped by 7 bases and J by 3 bases; unmatched bases: 8. The length of the CDR3 is 14 residues. The germline V gene has CDR1 MNHEY and CDR2 SVGAGI. In DNA, the CDR3 is TGTGCCAGCACCACGGGAGGGGGCTACACTGAAGCTTTCTTT. This encodes CASTTGGGYTEAFF.

This chain joins TRBV7-2 and TRBJ1-1, with D tentatively TRBD1 (6 bases). Germline V CDR1 and CDR2: SGHTA, FQGNSA. The CDR3 consists of 16 residues. Between the trimmed V and J ends, which lost 1 base and 6 bases, there was a span of 18 bases. The CDR3 DNA reads as TGTGCCAGCAGCTTAGGATCATATCGGGGGGCGGCTGAAGCTTTCTTT. This encodes CASSLGSYRGAAEAFF.